The clone carrying this T cell receptor (beta chain) was counted at least ten times. Trimming removed 5 bases from V and 5 bases from J, with 17 bases in between. The CDR3 is 15 amino acids. Per germline, CDR1 LGHNA and CDR2 YNFKEQ. The record originates from a study of neurological immune-mediated disorders. 5'RACE with 10-nucleotide random UMIs generated the cDNA. Via MiXCR, TCRdb re-called the 5' RACE reads, giving one row per CDR3 protein. This repertoire shows tens of thousands of distinct CDR3 sequences, more than 3% found once; its top ten account for roughly 2%. The sequenced sample consisted of CD4+ T cells from blood. The clonotype comes from a woman in her forties with multiple sclerosis. The genes are TRBV4-2 and TRBJ2-3; weak D call: TRBD2 (6 bases). CDR3 amino acids: CASSVYRDFRDTQYF. Written as DNA, the CDR3 is TGTGCCAGCAGCGTATACCGGGACTTCAGAGATACGCAGTATTTT.